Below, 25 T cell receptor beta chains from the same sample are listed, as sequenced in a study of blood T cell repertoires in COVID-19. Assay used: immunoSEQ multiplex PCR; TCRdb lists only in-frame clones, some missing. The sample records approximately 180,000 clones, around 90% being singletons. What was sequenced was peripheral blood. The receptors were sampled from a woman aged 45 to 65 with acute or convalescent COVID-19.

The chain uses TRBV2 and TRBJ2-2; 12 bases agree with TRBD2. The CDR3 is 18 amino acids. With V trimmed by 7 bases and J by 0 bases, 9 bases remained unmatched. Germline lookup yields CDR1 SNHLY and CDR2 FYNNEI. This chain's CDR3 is CASIPRLAGVANTGELFF. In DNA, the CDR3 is TGTGCCAGCATTCCGAGACTAGCGGGGGTAGCGAACACCGGGGAGCTGTTTTTT.

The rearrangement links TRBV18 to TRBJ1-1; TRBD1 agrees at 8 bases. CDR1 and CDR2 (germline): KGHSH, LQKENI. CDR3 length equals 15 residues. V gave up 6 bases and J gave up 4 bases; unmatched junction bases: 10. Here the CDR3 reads CASSHRQGSGTEAFF. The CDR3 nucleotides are TGTGCCAGCTCCCACAGACAGGGGTCGGGCACTGAAGCTTTCTTT.

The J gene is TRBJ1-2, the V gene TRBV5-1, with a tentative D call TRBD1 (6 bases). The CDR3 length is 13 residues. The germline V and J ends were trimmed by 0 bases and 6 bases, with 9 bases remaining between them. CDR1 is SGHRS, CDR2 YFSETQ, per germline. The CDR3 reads CASSLDTGHGYTF. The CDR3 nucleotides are TGCGCCAGCAGCTTGGATACAGGGCATGGCTACACCTTC. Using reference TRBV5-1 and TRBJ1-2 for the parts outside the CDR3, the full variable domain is KAGVTQTPRYLIKTRGQQVTLSCSPISGHRSVSWYQQTPGQGLQFLFEYFSETQRNKGNFPGRFSGRQFSNSRSEMNVSTLELGDSALYLCASSLDTGHGYTFGSGTRLTVV.

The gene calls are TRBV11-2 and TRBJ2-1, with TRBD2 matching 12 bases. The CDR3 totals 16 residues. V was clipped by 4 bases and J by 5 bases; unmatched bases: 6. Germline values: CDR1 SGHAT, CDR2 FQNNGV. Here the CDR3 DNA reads TGTGCCAGCAGCTACTGGACTAGCGGGATAAACAATGAGCAGTTCTTC. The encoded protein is CASSYWTSGINNEQFF.

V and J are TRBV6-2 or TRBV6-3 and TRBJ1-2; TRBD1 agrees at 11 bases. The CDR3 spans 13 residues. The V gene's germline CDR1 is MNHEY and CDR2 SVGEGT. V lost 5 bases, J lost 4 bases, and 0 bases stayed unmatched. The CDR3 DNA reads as TGTGCCAGCAGTGGGACAGGGGGCTATGGCTACACCTTC. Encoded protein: CASSGTGGYGYTF.

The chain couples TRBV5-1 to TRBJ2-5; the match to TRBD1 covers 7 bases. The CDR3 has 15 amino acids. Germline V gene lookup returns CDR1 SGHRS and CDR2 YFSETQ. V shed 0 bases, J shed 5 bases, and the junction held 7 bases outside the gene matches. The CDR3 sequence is CASSLEGGQGETQYF. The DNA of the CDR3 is TGCGCCAGCAGCTTGGAAGGGGGCCAAGGGGAGACCCAGTACTTC.

CDR3 loop: CASKPGGAGDSPLHF. The CDR3 bases are TGTGCCAGCAAACCGGGGGGGGCCGGGGATTCACCCCTCCACTTT. The J gene is TRBJ1-6, the V gene TRBV6-5; tentatively, D is TRBD1 (6 bases). The CDR3 has 15 amino acids. The V gene's germline CDR1 is MNHEY and CDR2 SVGAGI. Between the trimmed V and J ends, which lost 7 bases and 8 bases, there was a span of 18 bases.

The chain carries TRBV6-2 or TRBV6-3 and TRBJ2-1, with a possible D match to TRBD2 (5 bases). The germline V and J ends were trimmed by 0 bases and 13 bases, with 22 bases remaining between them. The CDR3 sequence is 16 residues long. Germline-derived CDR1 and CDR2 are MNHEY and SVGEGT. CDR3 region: CASSYSPSGSSKEQFF. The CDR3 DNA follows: TGTGCCAGCAGTTACTCGCCAAGCGGCAGCTCTAAGGAACAGTTCTTC.

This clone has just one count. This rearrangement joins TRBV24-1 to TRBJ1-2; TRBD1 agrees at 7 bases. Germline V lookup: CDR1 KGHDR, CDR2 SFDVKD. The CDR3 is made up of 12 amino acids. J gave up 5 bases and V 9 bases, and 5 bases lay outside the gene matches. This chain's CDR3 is CATSRTGYGYTF. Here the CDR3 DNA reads TGTGCCACCTCTCGGACAGGATATGGCTACACCTTC.

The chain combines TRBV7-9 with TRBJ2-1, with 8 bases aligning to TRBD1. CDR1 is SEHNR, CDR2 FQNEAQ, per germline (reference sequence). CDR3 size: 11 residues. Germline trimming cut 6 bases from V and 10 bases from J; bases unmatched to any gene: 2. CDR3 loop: CASSWDREQFF. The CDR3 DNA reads TGTGCCAGCAGTTGGGACAGGGAGCAGTTCTTC.

The CDR3 DNA follows: TGTGCCAGCAGTTACCGGTCCTCGGGGGGGGGCACAGATACGCAGTATTTT. It translates to CASSYRSSGGGTDTQYF. The chain has TRBV6-2 or TRBV6-3 and TRBJ2-3, with TRBD2 identical over 8 bases. Germline V gene data show CDR1 as MNHEY and CDR2 as SVGEGT. This CDR3 contains 17 residues. Germline trimming cut 2 bases from V and 1 base from J; bases unmatched to any gene: 8.

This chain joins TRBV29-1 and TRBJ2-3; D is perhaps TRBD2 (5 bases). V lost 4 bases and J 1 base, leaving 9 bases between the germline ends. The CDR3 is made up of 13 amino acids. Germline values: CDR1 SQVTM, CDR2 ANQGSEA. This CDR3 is CSVGPGGTDTQYF. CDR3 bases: TGCAGCGTTGGCCCCGGGGGCACAGATACGCAGTATTTT.

CDR3 DNA sequence: TGTGCCAGCAGTGAACTTGGAGGGGATTTCACTGAAGCTTTCTTT. Translated: CASSELGGDFTEAFF. This chain joins TRBV6-1 and TRBJ1-1; a possible D gene is TRBD1 (5 bases). Germline V CDR1 and CDR2: MNHNS, SASEGT. The CDR3 is made up of 15 amino acids. Trimming cost V 2 bases and J 4 bases, with 14 bases left between them.

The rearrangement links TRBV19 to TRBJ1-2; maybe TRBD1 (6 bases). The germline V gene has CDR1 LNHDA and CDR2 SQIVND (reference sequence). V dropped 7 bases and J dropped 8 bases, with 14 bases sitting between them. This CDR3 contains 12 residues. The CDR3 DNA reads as TGTGCCAGTACTGAAACAGGGTTCGGCTACACCTTC. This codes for CASTETGFGYTF.

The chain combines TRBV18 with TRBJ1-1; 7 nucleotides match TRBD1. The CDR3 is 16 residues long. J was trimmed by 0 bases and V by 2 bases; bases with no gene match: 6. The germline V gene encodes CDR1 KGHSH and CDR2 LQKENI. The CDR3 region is CASSPKGGGMNTEAFF. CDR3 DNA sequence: TGTGCCAGCTCACCAAAAGGGGGCGGAATGAACACTGAAGCTTTCTTT.

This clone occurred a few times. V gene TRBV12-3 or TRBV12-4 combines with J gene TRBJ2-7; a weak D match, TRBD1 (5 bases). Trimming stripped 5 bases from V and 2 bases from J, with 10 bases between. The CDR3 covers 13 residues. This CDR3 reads CASSPGHPYEQYF. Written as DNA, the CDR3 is TGTGCCAGCAGTCCCGGACACCCCTACGAGCAGTACTTC.

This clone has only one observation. For the CDR3, the DNA is TGTGCCAGCAGGAAGAATAGCGGGAAGGGCTCTCTCTACGAGCAGTACTTC. Its translation is CASRKNSGKGSLYEQYF. The V and J genes are TRBV21-1 and TRBJ2-7; the table's D call, TRBD2, has no DNA check behind it. TRBV21-1 is a recognized pseudogene. This CDR3 has 17 amino acids.

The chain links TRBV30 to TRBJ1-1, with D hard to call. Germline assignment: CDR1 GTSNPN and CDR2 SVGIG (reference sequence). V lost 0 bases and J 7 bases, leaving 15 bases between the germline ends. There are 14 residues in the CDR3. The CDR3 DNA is TGTGCCTGGAGTGTACTCAGGCAAGGGAGTGAAGCTTTCTTT. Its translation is CAWSVLRQGSEAFF. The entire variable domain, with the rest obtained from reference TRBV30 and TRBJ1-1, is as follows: SQTIHQWPATLVQPVGSPLSLECTVEGTSNPNLYWYRQAAGRGLQLLFYSVGIGQISSEVPQNLSASRPQDRQFILSSKKLLLSDSGFYLCAWSVLRQGSEAFFGQGTRLTVV.

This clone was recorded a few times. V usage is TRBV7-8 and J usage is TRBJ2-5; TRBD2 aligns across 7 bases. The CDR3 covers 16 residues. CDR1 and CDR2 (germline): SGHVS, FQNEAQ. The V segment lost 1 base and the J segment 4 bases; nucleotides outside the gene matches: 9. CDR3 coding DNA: TGTGCCAGCAGCTTAGGGTCACGGTCGGGAGGAGAGACCCAGTACTTC. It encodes CASSLGSRSGGETQYF.

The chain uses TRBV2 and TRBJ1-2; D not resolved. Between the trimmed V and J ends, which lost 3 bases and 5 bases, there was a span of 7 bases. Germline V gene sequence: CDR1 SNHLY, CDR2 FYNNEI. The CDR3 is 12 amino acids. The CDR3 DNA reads TGTGCCAGCAGTGAGGGAGGGTATGGCTACACCTTC. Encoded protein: CASSEGGYGYTF.

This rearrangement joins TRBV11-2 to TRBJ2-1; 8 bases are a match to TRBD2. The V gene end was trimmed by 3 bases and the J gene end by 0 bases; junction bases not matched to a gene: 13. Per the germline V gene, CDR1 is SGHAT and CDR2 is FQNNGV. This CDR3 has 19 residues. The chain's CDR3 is CASSFPSGHPMSSYNEQFF. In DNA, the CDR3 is TGTGCCAGCAGCTTTCCTAGCGGGCATCCGATGAGCTCCTACAATGAGCAGTTCTTC. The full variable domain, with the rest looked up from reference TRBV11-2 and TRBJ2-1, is EAGVAQSPRYKIIEKRQSVAFWCNPISGHATLYWYQQILGQGPKLLIQFQNNGVVDDSQLPKDRFSAERLKGVDSTLKIQPAKLEDSAVYLCASSFPSGHPMSSYNEQFFGPGTRLTVL.

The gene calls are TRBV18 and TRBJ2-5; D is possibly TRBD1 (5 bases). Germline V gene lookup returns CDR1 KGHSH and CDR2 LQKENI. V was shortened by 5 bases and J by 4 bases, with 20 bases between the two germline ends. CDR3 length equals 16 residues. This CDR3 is CASSVRVLVDGETQYF. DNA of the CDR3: TGTGCCAGCTCAGTCAGGGTATTGGTAGATGGAGAGACCCAGTACTTC.

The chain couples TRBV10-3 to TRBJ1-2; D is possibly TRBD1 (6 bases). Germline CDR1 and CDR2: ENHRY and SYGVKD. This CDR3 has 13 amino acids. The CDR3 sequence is CQAGDLSNYGYTF. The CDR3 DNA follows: TGTCAGGCAGGGGACCTCTCTAACTATGGCTACACCTTC.

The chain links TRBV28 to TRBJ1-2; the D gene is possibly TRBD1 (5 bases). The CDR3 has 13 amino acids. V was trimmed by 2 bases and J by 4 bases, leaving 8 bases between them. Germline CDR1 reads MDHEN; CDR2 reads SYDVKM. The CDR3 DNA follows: TGTGCCAGCAGTTTAGGGGGGATCTATGGCTACACCTTC. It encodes CASSLGGIYGYTF.

CDR3 in amino acids: CASTGAISYNEQFF. CDR3 nucleotide sequence: TGTGCCAGCACAGGGGCTATCTCCTACAATGAGCAGTTCTTC. The chain couples TRBV10-3 to TRBJ2-1; TRBD1 aligns across 7 bases. This CDR3 spans 14 amino acids. The V gene's germline CDR1 is ENHRY and CDR2 SYGVKD. Trimming took 10 bases from V and 0 from J; bases not matched to a gene: 6.